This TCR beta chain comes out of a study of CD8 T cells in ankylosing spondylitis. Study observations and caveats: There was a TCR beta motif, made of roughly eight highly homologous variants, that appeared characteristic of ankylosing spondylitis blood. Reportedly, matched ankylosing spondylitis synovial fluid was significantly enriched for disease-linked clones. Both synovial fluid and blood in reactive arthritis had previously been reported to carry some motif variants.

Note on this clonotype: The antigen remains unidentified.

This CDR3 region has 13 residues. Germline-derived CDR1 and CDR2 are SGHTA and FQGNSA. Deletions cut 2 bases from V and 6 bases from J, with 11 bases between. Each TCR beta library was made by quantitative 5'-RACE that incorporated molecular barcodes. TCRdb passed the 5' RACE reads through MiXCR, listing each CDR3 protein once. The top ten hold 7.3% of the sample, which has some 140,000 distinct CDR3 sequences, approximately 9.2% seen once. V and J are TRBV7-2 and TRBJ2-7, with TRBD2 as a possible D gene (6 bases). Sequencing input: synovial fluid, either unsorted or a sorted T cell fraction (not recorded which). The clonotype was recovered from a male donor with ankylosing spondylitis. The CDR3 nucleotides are TGTGCCAGCAGCTTAAGGAGGGAGGTCGAGCAGTACTTC. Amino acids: CASSLRREVEQYF.